This T cell receptor beta chain was sequenced for a study of cytomegalovirus exposure and HLA in healthy donors. Points from the study as a whole: Most TCR beta V segments were productive about 87% or about 30% of the time in an earlier analysis. In a later analysis, the majority of CMV-associated beta chains seemingly showed HLA restriction. Researchers counted around 170 TCR beta chains as cytomegalovirus-associated. Presence/absence analyses rested on an assumption that sequencing depth was roughly uniform across donors.

Unmatched junction bases numbered 18, after V lost 3 bases and J lost 6 bases. In germline, CDR1 is SGDLS, CDR2 YYNGEE. This CDR3 has 19 amino acids. Regarding this clone: What it recognizes is unknown.

13 Jbeta primers and 60 Vbeta primers were used for the PCR. Using immunoSEQ multiplex PCR, the repertoire was profiled, and TCRdb retains in-frame clones only, with some absent. The sample yields approximately 130,000 clones, approximately 85% seen once. The rearrangement links TRBV9 to TRBJ2-7; 13 bases map to TRBD2. Source material: PBMCs. The clonotype was recovered from a woman aged 30 to 39 in good health and CMV-seropositive. The CDR3 is CASSETRLAGGPPLAEQYF. The CDR3 DNA sequence: TGTGCCAGCAGCGAAACACGACTAGCGGGAGGCCCCCCGCTCGCCGAGCAGTACTTC.